This record concerns one T cell receptor (beta chain) sequence. Ten or more counts support this clone. The target of this receptor is not known. The sample holds no much larger clone one base away, and base qualities are not on file. The sample is drawn from a study of metastatic and nonmetastatic thyroid tumors (TCRdb year 2020). Turning to the overall study: Repertoires were compared across peripheral blood and tumor or nodule tissue samples from malignant and benign thyroid patients. The paper as a whole reports these results and caveats: In both blood and tumor samples, malignant tumors were reported to have significantly higher TCR beta diversity than benign nodules.

No treatment had been received by any patient before thyroid surgery. Using T-cell receptor beta sequencing, the researchers looked back retrospectively at clinical samples from patients, gathered between about 2011 and 2018. Per the germline V gene, SGDLS is the CDR1 and YYNGEE is the CDR2. CDR3 length: 15 amino acids, cysteine to phenylalanine. Only the CDR3 part of the read is kept: 45 bases, read in frame from the first base. At the junction V is shortened by 3 bases and J by 2 bases; bases outside the gene matches: 3. Libraries were made using PCR. Sequencer: Illumina HiSeq 4000. High-throughput sequencing was used to profile the CDR3 region of the TCR beta-chain in every patient. On the authors' methods: The researchers built a classifier to tell apart papillary thyroid cancer patients with distant metastasis, based on CDR3 differences among clinicopathological groups. Repertoire diversity was assessed with the Shannon index, and tumor-blood repertoire similarity with the Morisita-Horn index. TCRdb reanalyzed the raw reads on its own, using fastp at Q25 for trimming and MiXCR for clone calling, and kept in-frame beta chains. These V and J calls originate from TCRdb's pipeline instead of the authors' own analysis. The sample data list 15,000 to 20,000 clones, and 21% of these were observed just once. The ten largest make up about 15% of the sample.

The TCR originated in a female donor with papillary thyroid cancer or a benign thyroid nodule (not recorded which). Some clones in this sample may be carry-over from other donors' samples. Material: tumor tissue. The rearrangement combines TRBV9 with TRBJ2-2, with 8 central nucleotides matching TRBD1. DNA sequence: TGTGCCAGCAGCGGACAGGGGAGTAACACCGGGGAGCTGTTTTTT. This is translated as CASSGQGSNTGELFF.